This T cell receptor beta chain was recorded in a study of blood T cell repertoires in COVID-19. Looking at the study overall: Donors in the United States, Italy and Spain gave samples during acute or convalescent COVID-19. Sample material is recorded as cDNA or gDNA derived from T cells, B-cell-depleted T cells, or PBMCs.

Original data processing: From reference gene primer amplification, estimates of nucleated cell counts were derived. Repertoires were generated with immunoSEQ multiplex PCR, while TCRdb's copy carries only in-frame clones and drops some. V, J and clone size reflect that table, while D and trimming were determined from the DNA. The repertoire has around 100,000 clones, roughly 87% of them found once; the top ten carry 5% to 7.5%. Per the germline V gene, CDR1 is SEHNR and CDR2 is FQNEAQ (reference sequence). The CDR3 loop spans 14 amino acids. V gave up 8 bases and J gave up 3 bases, with 14 bases separating them.

Sample: peripheral blood. The gene calls are TRBV7-9 and TRBJ2-1; a possible D gene is TRBD1 (7 bases). This TCR came from a human donor in a cohort sampled during active COVID-19. Here the CDR3 reads CASVAGGIYNEQFF. The CDR3 DNA sequence: TGTGCCAGCGTCGCAGGGGGGATCTACAATGAGCAGTTCTTC.